Each of the 30 T cell receptor beta chains below was sequenced from the same sample in a study of T cells in Graves' hyperthyroidism and ophthalmopathy. TCR beta CDR3 regions were amplified from RNA. A first-round RT-PCR of the TCR CDR3 used the HTBI primer set. TCRdb recomputed calls from the multiplex PCR reads with MiXCR, one row per CDR3 protein. The data show 450,000 to 650,000 distinct CDR3 sequences, about a sixth seen once. The sequenced sample consisted of blood. The receptor source for this set is a woman aged 18 to 35 with Graves' ophthalmopathy.

Only a few counts were recorded for this clonotype. The chain links TRBV7-9 to TRBJ1-5, with a tentative D call TRBD1 (5 bases). Germline V gene lookup returns CDR1 SEHNR and CDR2 FQNEAQ (reference sequence). The CDR3 covers 14 residues. The V end lost 6 bases, the J end lost 6 bases, and 15 bases lay between the germline ends. DNA of the CDR3: TGTGCCAGCAGTCACGGGGGTGAGCCTCAGCCCCAGCATTTT. It is translated as CASSHGGEPQPQHF.

The gene calls are TRBV7-6 and TRBJ2-1; D is unclear. The germline V and J ends were trimmed by 1 base and 5 bases, with 9 bases remaining between them. The CDR3 consists of 14 residues. CDR1 is SGHVS, CDR2 FNYEAQ, per germline. The CDR3 here is CASSLGHANNEQFF. The CDR3 DNA follows: TGTGCCAGCAGCTTAGGACACGCTAACAATGAGCAGTTCTTC.

This clonotype was found a few times. The chain employs TRBV6-1 and TRBJ2-1, with 10 bases matching TRBD2. Per the germline V gene, CDR1 is MNHNS and CDR2 is SASEGT. The V and J ends lost 5 bases and 7 bases, in that order; junction bases with no gene match: 14. This CDR3 has 17 residues. The CDR3 bases are TGTGCCAGCAGTCCCGTCCAGGGGACTAGCGTTATAAATGAGCAGTTCTTC. It yields the protein CASSPVQGTSVINEQFF.

This clonotype was recorded at least ten times. The chain employs TRBV7-8 and TRBJ2-1; D unclear. V dropped 4 bases and J dropped 0 bases, with 10 bases sitting between them. Germline CDR1 is SGHVS and CDR2 is FQNEAQ. CDR3 size: 15 residues. CDR3 region: CASSSRSPSYNEQFF. CDR3 DNA: TGTGCCAGCAGCTCCCGCAGCCCCTCCTACAATGAGCAGTTCTTC.

This rearrangement joins TRBV4-3 to TRBJ2-7, with 9 bases identical to TRBD1. V was clipped by 3 bases and J by 3 bases; unmatched bases: 6. The length of the CDR3 is 15 residues. The germline CDR1 and CDR2 sequences are LGHNA and YSLEER. The CDR3 DNA follows: TGCGCCAGCAGCCAGGACAGGGGTGAGGGCTACGAGCAGTACTTC. It specifies CASSQDRGEGYEQYF.

This clonotype was detected many times. The J gene is TRBJ2-1, the V gene TRBV2; 7 positions agree with TRBD2. This CDR3 contains 13 residues. The J segment lost 13 bases and the V segment lost 3 bases, leaving 9 bases of the junction unmatched. Looked up from germline, CDR1 is SNHLY and CDR2 is FYNNEI. The CDR3 DNA reads as TGTGCCAGCAGTGATTCTGGCGGGAGCGCCCAGTTCTTC. Translating gives CASSDSGGSAQFF.

This clonotype has just a few counts. V usage is TRBV4-1 and J usage is TRBJ1-5; D is unclear. The V gene lost 1 base and the J gene lost 5 bases, with 12 bases spanning the gap. The CDR3 has 15 amino acids. Germline CDR1 MGHRA, CDR2 YSYEKL. The CDR3 sequence is CASSQGRAVDQPQHF. CDR3 bases: TGCGCCAGCAGCCAAGGACGGGCGGTGGATCAGCCCCAGCATTTT.

Note on this clonotype: Given a much more abundant clone one base away, this may be a read error. The chain is built from TRBV28 and TRBJ1-5; maybe TRBD1 (5 bases). Germline V gene sequence: CDR1 MDHEN, CDR2 SYDVKM. CDR3 length: 17 residues. CDR3 DNA: TGTGCCAGCAGGTCAATCTCAGGGCTTTACAGCAATCGGCCCCAGCATTTT. It codes for CASRSISGLYSNRPQHF.

This clonotype was found a few times. The J gene is TRBJ2-7, the V gene TRBV28; D unclear. Between the trimmed V and J ends, which lost 6 bases and 0 bases, there was a span of 12 bases. CDR3 length: 14 residues. CDR1 is MDHEN and CDR2 is SYDVKM in the germline V gene. Written as DNA, the CDR3 is TGTGCCAGCAGCCTACGGATTATCTCCTACGAGCAGTACTTC. As protein: CASSLRIISYEQYF.

This clonotype was observed a few times. The gene calls are TRBV18 and TRBJ2-3; 8 positions agree with TRBD2. Germline V gene data show CDR1 as KGHSH and CDR2 as LQKENI. This CDR3 is built from 17 residues. The trim removed 2 bases at V and 0 bases at J, leaving 7 bases unmatched. The DNA for the CDR3 is TGTGCCAGCTCACCAAGGAGCGGGAGTACCAGCACAGATACGCAGTATTTT. Protein sequence: CASSPRSGSTSTDTQYF.

This clonotype has a count of ten or more. The chain couples TRBV12-3 or TRBV12-4 to TRBJ2-5, with 11 bases identical to TRBD1. V was pared by 8 bases and J by 4 bases, with 3 bases of the junction left unmatched. The length of the CDR3 is 13 residues. The chain's CDR3 is CASWTGGGETQYF. The CDR3 DNA reads TGTGCCAGCTGGACAGGGGGCGGAGAGACCCAGTACTTC.

The rearrangement links TRBV20-1 to TRBJ1-5, with TRBD1 matching 7 bases. Germline V gene sequence: CDR1 DFQATT, CDR2 SNEGSKA (reference sequence). V trimming: 4 bases; J trimming: 0 bases; junction bases outside the gene matches: 3. This CDR3 has 14 residues. The CDR3 is CSANDRASNQPQHF. The CDR3 nucleotides are TGCAGTGCTAACGACAGGGCTAGCAATCAGCCCCAGCATTTT.

This chain uses TRBV2 with TRBJ2-7; D might be TRBD1 or TRBD2, each matching 6 bases. Trimming took 1 base from V and 4 from J, leaving 11 bases between them. CDR1 and CDR2 from the germline V gene are SNHLY and FYNNEI. The CDR3 sequence is 14 residues long. CDR3 region: CASSEGRGEYEQYF. The CDR3 DNA is TGTGCCAGCAGTGAAGGTAGGGGGGAGTACGAGCAGTACTTC.

Details on this clonotype: A much bigger clone sits one base away, suggesting this may be a read error. This chain links TRBV5-1 with TRBJ1-1, with D uncertain. This CDR3 comprises 15 residues. Per germline, CDR1 SGHRS and CDR2 YFSETQ. Between the trimmed V and J ends, which lost 1 base and 12 bases, there was a span of 22 bases. This CDR3 reads CASSLTSGHPVETFF. The DNA for the CDR3 is TGCGCCAGCAGCTTGACCTCGGGCCACCCAGTCGAAACTTTCTTT.

Points on this clonotype: No conserved phenylalanine or tryptophan is present at the end of the CDR3, so a read error is the likely explanation. The chain couples TRBV7-9 to TRBJ1-1; TRBD1 is a possible D gene (6 bases). The CDR3 is 12 residues long. Trimming pared 3 bases from V and 6 bases from J, leaving 8 bases between. Germline V CDR1 and CDR2: SEHNR, FQNEAQ (reference sequence). CDR3 in amino acids: CASSFRGSEAFS. The CDR3 DNA reads TGTGCCAGCAGCTTCAGGGGTTCTGAAGCTTTCTCT.

This clonotype was counted many times. The chain has TRBV24-1 and TRBJ2-7, with D possibly being TRBD2 (6 bases). The germline V and J ends were trimmed by 4 bases and 1 base, with 10 bases remaining between them. The CDR3 covers 14 residues. Germline loops: CDR1 KGHDR, CDR2 SFDVKD. In nucleotides, the CDR3 is TGTGCCACCAGTGACCCCGGGACTTCCTACGAGCAGTACTTC. Translated, it gives CATSDPGTSYEQYF.

This clonotype was recorded many times. This sequence joins TRBV20-1 and TRBJ1-2; D may be TRBD1 (5 bases). Germline V gene data show CDR1 as DFQATT and CDR2 as SNEGSKA (reference sequence). With 0 bases removed from V and 7 bases from J, the gap between germline ends came to 18 bases. The CDR3 totals 15 residues. The CDR3 nucleotides read TGCAGTGCTAGAGATAATAAGTGGGAGACAGCTGGCTACACCTTC. Translated: CSARDNKWETAGYTF.

Ten or more counts support this clonotype. This chain connects TRBV7-9 to TRBJ1-6; D gene ambiguous. This CDR3 comprises 16 residues. Trimming stripped 5 bases from V and 0 bases from J, with 11 bases between. Germline V gene data show CDR1 as SEHNR and CDR2 as FQNEAQ (reference sequence). CDR3 nucleotide sequence: TGTGCCAGCAGCCCTATCATGAGCTCCTATAATTCACCCCTCCACTTT. It specifies CASSPIMSSYNSPLHF.

This clonotype was seen many times. The chain has TRBV30 and TRBJ2-5, with TRBD2 identical over 11 bases. Trimming cost V 0 bases and J 4 bases; bases outside gene matches: 7. This CDR3 has 16 amino acids. Germline V CDR1 and CDR2: GTSNPN, SVGIG (reference sequence). CDR3 sequence: CAWSVQLAGVRETQYF. CDR3 sequence (DNA): TGTGCCTGGAGTGTACAACTAGCGGGAGTAAGAGAGACCCAGTACTTC.

This clonotype has only a few counts. The chain's CDR3 is CASSSPRGRDGGYTF. CDR3 nucleotides: TGTGCCAGCAGCTCTCCTAGGGGGCGCGACGGTGGCTACACCTTC. The rearrangement uses TRBV11-1 and TRBJ1-2; the match to TRBD1 covers 7 bases. Trimming cost V 4 bases and J 7 bases; bases outside gene matches: 12. CDR1 and CDR2 (germline): SGHAT, FQDESV (reference sequence). The CDR3 loop spans 15 amino acids.

The rearrangement uses TRBV7-9 and TRBJ2-6; no firm D call. CDR3 length: 14 amino acids. The germline gives CDR1 SEHNR, CDR2 FQNEAQ (reference sequence). Trimming removed 4 bases at V and 0 bases at J, with 4 bases between. This CDR3 is CASSSISGANVLTF. The CDR3 coding sequence is TGTGCCAGCAGCTCCATCTCTGGGGCCAACGTCCTGACTTTC.

In this sample, this clonotype turned up many times. V and J are TRBV11-2 and TRBJ1-1; the match to TRBD1 covers 11 bases. There are 16 residues in the CDR3. The ends lost 3 bases at V and 5 bases at J; junction bases unmatched: 8. Germline CDR1 reads SGHAT; CDR2 reads FQNNGV. This CDR3 reads CASSLNPGQGATEAFF. The CDR3, as DNA: TGTGCCAGCAGCTTGAATCCCGGACAGGGGGCGACTGAAGCTTTCTTT.

This chain uses TRBV29-1 with TRBJ2-7, with no clear D. Trimming stripped 7 bases from V and 3 bases from J, with 13 bases between. This CDR3 has 12 amino acids. Germline V lookup: CDR1 SQVTM, CDR2 ANQGSEA. The chain's CDR3 is CSASEQNYEQYF. The CDR3 DNA sequence: TGCAGCGCCTCGGAACAGAACTACGAGCAGTACTTC.

This clonotype has at least ten counts. The DNA of the CDR3 is TGTGCCAGCAGTCTAATTGAGAGCACAGATACGCAGTATTTT. The encoded protein is CASSLIESTDTQYF. The chain joins TRBV27 to TRBJ2-3, with no clear D. V was cut by 5 bases and J by 0 bases, with 9 bases left in between. Germline lookup yields CDR1 MNHEY and CDR2 SMNVEV (reference sequence). The CDR3 extends over 14 amino acids.

This clonotype was recorded at least ten times. This rearrangement joins TRBV12-3 or TRBV12-4 to TRBJ2-3; 9 bases fit TRBD2. This CDR3 comprises 14 residues. V lost 7 bases to trimming and J lost 2 bases; unmatched junction nucleotides: 4. Here the CDR3 reads CASTLAGLTDTQYF. CDR3 DNA sequence: TGTGCCAGCACCCTAGCGGGACTCACAGATACGCAGTATTTT.

The gene calls are TRBV7-2 and TRBJ2-1; unclear D gene. The CDR3 loop spans 19 amino acids. The germline V and J ends were trimmed by 0 bases and 0 bases, with 18 bases remaining between them. Germline V gene lookup returns CDR1 SGHTA and CDR2 FQGNSA. The chain's CDR3 is CASSLAHGLLQISYNEQFF. In DNA form, the CDR3 reads TGTGCCAGCAGCTTAGCCCACGGGCTCCTACAGATCTCCTACAATGAGCAGTTCTTC. Drawing the rest from reference TRBV7-2 and TRBJ2-1, the complete variable domain is GAGVSQSPSNKVTEKGKDVELRCDPISGHTALYWYRQSLGQGLEFLIYFQGNSAPDKSGLPSDRFSAERTGGSVSTLTIQRTQQEDSAVYLCASSLAHGLLQISYNEQFFGPGTRLTVL.

This clonotype was recorded at least ten times. J is TRBJ1-1 and V is TRBV6-1; 7 nucleotides agree with TRBD1. CDR3 length equals 17 residues. Trimming took 7 bases from V and 0 from J; bases not matched to a gene: 14. CDR1 is MNHNS and CDR2 is SASEGT in the germline V gene. CDR3 in amino acids: CASNSLGGLYMNTEAFF. CDR3 DNA: TGTGCCAGCAACTCCCTAGGGGGCCTTTATATGAACACTGAAGCTTTCTTT.

The chain couples TRBV10-3 to TRBJ1-6, with unresolved D. V dropped 6 bases and J dropped 4 bases, with 4 bases sitting between them. The CDR3 has 12 amino acids. Germline assignment: CDR1 ENHRY and CDR2 SYGVKD. CDR3 residues: CAISNYNSPLHF. CDR3 bases: TGTGCCATCAGCAATTATAATTCACCCCTCCACTTT.

This clonotype was counted only a few times. The chain has TRBV10-3 and TRBJ1-4; D is unresolved. Germline CDR1 and CDR2: ENHRY and SYGVKD. Trimming took off 5 bases at V and 7 bases at J, with 11 bases between the two ends. The CDR3 loop spans 13 amino acids. The CDR3 is CAISKGMSEKLFF. The CDR3 coding sequence is TGTGCCATCAGTAAAGGGATGTCTGAAAAACTGTTTTTT.

Remarks on this clonotype: One base away lies a much larger clone, so this may be a sequencing read error. The chain has TRBV2 and TRBJ2-1; D call uncertain. Germline lookup yields CDR1 SNHLY and CDR2 FYNNEI. The CDR3 contains 13 residues. V was pared by 8 bases and J by 9 bases, with 17 bases between. The CDR3 nucleotides read TGTGCCAGCGAGTATGAGGTGGATCTTGAGCAGTTCTTC. Translating it yields CASEYEVDLEQFF.